The present T cell receptor (beta chain) was sequenced within a study of blood T cells in healthy people across ages. Whole-study findings and limits: Significant beta diversity loss was already apparent by age approximately 37, declining roughly linearly.

Turning to this clonotype: The antigen is undetermined.

Through a sample-barcoded 5' primer and a J-beta primer mix, a second PCR was run for roughly 6 to 12 cycles. TCRdb used MiXCR to reprocess the 5' RACE reads, holding one entry per CDR3 protein. The data hold 380,000 or so distinct CDR3 sequences, with roughly half observed a single time. The V segment lost 5 bases and the J segment 0 bases; nucleotides outside the gene matches: 3. The CDR3 sequence is 14 residues long. Germline CDR1 DFQATT, CDR2 SNEGSKA (reference sequence). The TCR was taken from a man aged 55-75 years in good health. The sample was blood. The chain combines TRBV20-1 with TRBJ2-1; TRBD1 aligns across 8 bases. The CDR3 here is CSAGQGPSYNEQFF. CDR3 bases: TGCAGTGCTGGACAGGGCCCCTCCTACAATGAGCAGTTCTTC.